The 13 T cell receptor beta chains given below trace back to one sample, sequenced in a study of T cell repertoires in cytomegalovirus infection. MiXCR was run by TCRdb on the reads, yielding one entry per CDR3 protein. The sample holds about 740,000 distinct CDR3 sequences; 30% to 40% are singletons and the top ten take 15% to 20%. Their cognate antigens are unknown. The sample consisted of cultured PBMCs, taken from culture after CMV antigen stimulation. These receptors were taken from a human donor in good health (CMV status not recorded). Some clones in this sample may be carry-over from other donors' samples.

This clonotype turned up a few times. J is TRBJ1-6 and V is TRBV12-3 or TRBV12-4, with 10 bases aligning to TRBD1. CDR3 size: 13 residues. V shed 8 bases, J shed 9 bases, and the junction held 4 bases outside the gene matches. The CDR3 loop is CASVGTGVSPLHF. In DNA form, the CDR3 reads TGTGCCAGCGTTGGGACAGGGGTTTCACCCCTCCACTTT.

V is TRBV7-9 and J is TRBJ2-5; 12 nucleotides match TRBD2. The CDR3 contains 15 residues. Germline V gene lookup returns CDR1 SEHNR and CDR2 FQNEAQ (reference sequence). V was pared by 5 bases and J by 4 bases, with 5 bases of the junction left unmatched. The CDR3 DNA is TGTGCCAGCAGCCATACTAGCGGGGGGCGAGAGACCCAGTACTTC. It is translated as CASSHTSGGRETQYF.

The CDR3 nucleotides are TGTGCCAGCAGCTACCTCGGGACCACAGAGCAGTTCTTC. Residues: CASSYLGTTEQFF. The rearrangement links TRBV7-2 to TRBJ2-1, with D perhaps given as TRBD1 or TRBD2 (5 bases each). CDR3 length: 13 residues. Trimming shortened V by 4 bases and J by 10 bases, and 14 bases separated the two germline ends. The germline V gene has CDR1 SGHTA and CDR2 FQGNSA.

The rearrangement joins TRBV5-4 to TRBJ2-3, with D perhaps TRBD2 (6 bases). The V gene's germline CDR1 is SGHNT and CDR2 YYREEE (reference sequence). V was pared by 1 base and J by 0 bases, with 21 bases between. This CDR3 is 19 amino acids long. CDR3 region: CASSLRFSRAGLSTDTQYF. CDR3 DNA sequence: TGTGCCAGCAGCTTGAGGTTCAGTCGGGCGGGACTCAGCACAGATACGCAGTATTTT.

The chain uses TRBV6-1 and TRBJ1-5; D not resolved. This CDR3 is 14 amino acids long. The germline V and J ends were trimmed by 5 bases and 2 bases, with 10 bases remaining between them. The germline CDR1 and CDR2 sequences are MNHNS and SASEGT. The CDR3 here is CASSSPVGNQPQHF. CDR3 coding DNA: TGTGCCAGCAGTTCGCCAGTGGGCAATCAGCCCCAGCATTTT.

The chain carries TRBV7-6 and TRBJ2-7, with TRBD2 matching over 11 bases. The germline V gene has CDR1 SGHVS and CDR2 FNYEAQ. The CDR3 contains 15 residues. V shed 5 bases and J 2 bases; nucleotides not matched to a gene: 5. DNA of the CDR3: TGTGCCAGCAGCCCGACTAGCGGGATCACCTACGAGCAGTACTTC. Translated, it gives CASSPTSGITYEQYF.

This rearrangement joins TRBV7-9 to TRBJ2-3; D might be TRBD1 (6 bases). Trimming stripped 5 bases from V and 4 bases from J, with 13 bases between. From germline, CDR1 is SEHNR and CDR2 FQNEAQ (reference sequence). This CDR3 has 14 residues. CDR3 loop: CASSNRQVADTQYF. CDR3 nucleotides: TGTGCCAGCAGCAACCGACAGGTGGCAGATACGCAGTATTTT.

This clonotype was counted a few times. This chain joins TRBV6-6 and TRBJ2-1, with 7 bases aligning to TRBD2. Trimming cost V 6 bases and J 5 bases; bases outside gene matches: 10. This CDR3 is built from 15 residues. The V gene's germline CDR1 is MNHNY and CDR2 SVGAGI (reference sequence). The CDR3 DNA is TGTGCCAGCAGGGGCGGCGGGAGTATCAACAATGAGCAGTTCTTC. Translation gives CASRGGGSINNEQFF.

The J gene is TRBJ2-1, the V gene TRBV6-1, with D possibly called TRBD1 or TRBD2 (5 bases each). CDR3 length: 12 residues. Trimming left V 5 bases short and J 9 bases short, with 11 bases between. CDR1 MNHNS and CDR2 SASEGT come from the germline V gene. The CDR3 region has the DNA TGTGCCAGCAGTCTAGGGACGGGTGAGCAGTTCTTC. Its protein product is CASSLGTGEQFF.

This clonotype was observed a few times. The genes are TRBV28 and TRBJ1-5; possible D gene TRBD1, 6 bases. V dropped 7 bases and J dropped 5 bases, with 12 bases sitting between them. The CDR3 spans 13 residues. Germline V gives CDR1 MDHEN, CDR2 SYDVKM. The CDR3 coding sequence is TGTGCCAGCACCGAGGGGGGAGATCAGCCCCAGCATTTT. As protein: CASTEGGDQPQHF.

V usage is TRBV30 and J usage is TRBJ1-1; possible D gene TRBD1, 6 bases. V was pared by 3 bases and J by 2 bases, with 13 bases between. The CDR3 is 14 amino acids. CDR1 and CDR2 (germline): GTSNPN, SVGIG (reference sequence). In nucleotides, the CDR3 is TGTGCCTGGAGCGCGGACAGAGGAAACACTGAAGCTTTCTTT. Residues: CAWSADRGNTEAFF.

This clonotype came up a few times. The rearrangement joins TRBV5-1 to TRBJ2-3, with D perhaps TRBD2 (7 bases). V dropped 4 bases and J dropped 1 base, with 16 bases sitting between them. Germline CDR1 reads SGHRS; CDR2 reads YFSETQ. This CDR3 is 16 amino acids long. The CDR3 here is CASSIRDGGRTDTQYF. CDR3 nucleotide sequence: TGCGCCAGCAGCATCCGGGACGGGGGGCGCACAGATACGCAGTATTTT.

The V and J genes are TRBV2 and TRBJ2-7; unclear D gene. V lost 6 bases and J 4 bases, leaving 13 bases between the germline ends. Germline CDR1 and CDR2: SNHLY and FYNNEI. The CDR3 is made up of 13 amino acids. The CDR3 DNA follows: TGTGCCAGCAGGTGGTGGCTCGAATACGAGCAGTACTTC. It specifies CASRWWLEYEQYF.